This TCR beta chain was identified during a study of blood T cell repertoires in COVID-19. Overall study context: The United States, Italy and Spain supplied acute and convalescent COVID-19 samples. In each case, the material was cDNA or gDNA derived from T cells, B-cell-depleted T cells, or PBMCs.

This clone occurred a few times. Between the trimmed V and J ends, which lost 6 bases and 9 bases, there was a span of 14 bases. The CDR3 consists of 11 residues. CDR1 and CDR2 (germline): SQVTM, ANQGSEA. Participant age was roughly 18 to 90 years, and participants resided in roughly 25 US areas. Among Cohort 3 donors, those recovered had two negative PCRs, clearance, or symptom resolution. The data were produced by immunoSEQ multiplex PCR, yet TCRdb's version contains in-frame clones alone and is incomplete. Of 250,000 to 400,000 clones in the sample, under 95% were seen once. This clonotype was obtained from a man in his sixties who had recovered from COVID-19. The material sequenced was PBMCs or T cells enriched from blood (not recorded which). This chain joins TRBV29-1 and TRBJ1-1; the D gene is possibly TRBD1 (5 bases). The CDR3 DNA follows: TGCAGCGTACACGACAGCACCAAAGCTTTCTTT. This translates into CSVHDSTKAFF. The whole variable domain, remainder taken from reference TRBV29-1 and TRBJ1-1, is SAVISQKPSRDICQRGTSLTIQCQVDSQVTMMFWYRQQPGQSLTLIATANQGSEATYESGFVIDKFPISRPNLTFSTLTVSNMSPEDSSIYLCSVHDSTKAFFGQGTRLTVV.